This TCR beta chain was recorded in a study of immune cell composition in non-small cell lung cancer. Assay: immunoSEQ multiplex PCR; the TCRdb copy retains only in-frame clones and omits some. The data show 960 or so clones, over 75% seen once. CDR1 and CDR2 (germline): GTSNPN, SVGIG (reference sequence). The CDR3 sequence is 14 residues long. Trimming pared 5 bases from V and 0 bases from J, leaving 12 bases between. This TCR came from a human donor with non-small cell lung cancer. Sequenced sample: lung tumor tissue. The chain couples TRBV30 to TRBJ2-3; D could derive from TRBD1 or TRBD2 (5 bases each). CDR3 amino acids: CAWAYWDSTDTQYF. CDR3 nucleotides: TGTGCCTGGGCATATTGGGACAGCACAGATACGCAGTATTTT.